The 19 T cell receptor beta chains below come from one sample, sequenced in a study of T-cell reconstitution after alpha-beta-depleted transplantation in children. Unique molecular identifiers were used to barcode this TCRbeta library. From the PCR reads, TCRdb called clonotypes with MiXCR, one entry per CDR3 protein. The repertoire holds about 980,000 distinct CDR3 sequences, with under 30% as singletons. The sample consisted of PBMCs, mostly from graft donor cells, taken 360 days after TCRalphabeta/CD19-depleted stem cell transplant. The receptors were sampled from a boy younger than two who had a stem cell transplant for SCID, so the T cells may come from the graft donor.

This sequence joins TRBV12-3 or TRBV12-4 and TRBJ2-1; 9 nucleotides line up with TRBD2. The V segment lost 0 bases and the J segment 0 bases; nucleotides outside the gene matches: 6. The CDR3 totals 18 residues. CDR3 coding DNA: TGTGCCAGCAGTTTAGCGCTGGGCGGGGGGGCCTCCTACAATGAGCAGTTCTTC. It translates to CASSLALGGGASYNEQFF.

Only a few counts were recorded for this clonotype. The CDR3 coding sequence is TGCAGCGTTGCCGGGACAGGGACCTATGGCTACACCTTC. Its translation is CSVAGTGTYGYTF. The chain combines TRBV29-1 with TRBJ1-2, with 9 bases identical to TRBD1. Germline V CDR1 and CDR2: SQVTM, ANQGSEA. The CDR3 has 13 amino acids. V trimming: 4 bases; J trimming: 4 bases; junction bases outside the gene matches: 4.

J is TRBJ2-2 and V is TRBV29-1; 8 bases are shared with TRBD1. V gave up 7 bases and J gave up 5 bases; unmatched junction bases: 3. The V gene's germline CDR1 is SQVTM and CDR2 ANQGSEA. CDR3 size: 12 residues. The CDR3 reads CSADRGTGELFF. CDR3 DNA: TGCAGCGCCGACAGGGGTACCGGGGAGCTGTTTTTT.

The CDR3: CSARLIAESGELFF. Here the CDR3 DNA reads TGCAGTGCTAGACTTATAGCAGAGTCCGGGGAGCTGTTTTTT. The chain employs TRBV20-1 and TRBJ2-2, with D unresolved. CDR1 and CDR2 from the germline V gene are DFQATT and SNEGSKA (reference sequence). The CDR3 runs to 14 residues. V was trimmed by 2 bases and J by 6 bases, leaving 13 bases between them.

J is TRBJ2-7 and V is TRBV5-1; D is undetermined. The germline CDR1 and CDR2 sequences are SGHRS and YFSETQ. Trimming cost V 5 bases and J 2 bases, with 17 bases left between them. The CDR3 spans 15 residues. The CDR3 loop reads CASSRASPATYEQYF. CDR3 sequence (DNA): TGCGCCAGCAGTCGAGCATCTCCAGCCACCTACGAGCAGTACTTC.

The CDR3 DNA is TGCGCCAGCAGCCCGGGCAGGGGGATCGACGAGCAGTACTTC. Encoded protein: CASSPGRGIDEQYF. The V and J genes are TRBV4-1 and TRBJ2-7, with 7 bases that match TRBD1. With 4 bases clipped from V and 5 bases from J, the junction kept 8 bases outside the gene matches. The CDR3 has 14 residues. Per germline, CDR1 MGHRA and CDR2 YSYEKL.

This clonotype showed up just once. The J gene is TRBJ2-7, the V gene TRBV2, with D unclear. Trimming pared 3 bases from V and 0 bases from J, leaving 9 bases between. The CDR3 runs 14 residues. The V gene's germline CDR1 is SNHLY and CDR2 FYNNEI. The CDR3 region has the DNA TGTGCCAGCAGTGAGGGAACTCACTCCTACGAGCAGTACTTC. Translating gives CASSEGTHSYEQYF.

In this sample, this clonotype turned up many times. V and J are TRBV12-3 or TRBV12-4 and TRBJ2-1; 8 bases line up with TRBD1. The CDR3 has 15 amino acids. V lost 5 bases and J lost 2; bases outside the gene matches: 5. This chain's CDR3 is CASSPGTGPYNEQFF. CDR3 nucleotide sequence: TGTGCCAGCAGTCCCGGGACAGGACCCTACAATGAGCAGTTCTTC.

The chain combines TRBV18 with TRBJ2-7; tentatively, D is TRBD1 (5 bases). Deletions cut 2 bases from V and 5 bases from J, with 16 bases between. Germline assignment: CDR1 KGHSH and CDR2 LQKENI. The CDR3 sequence is 15 residues long. The CDR3 here is CASSPVGRVGNEQYF. CDR3 DNA: TGTGCCAGCTCACCAGTCGGCAGGGTGGGGAACGAGCAGTACTTC.

This clonotype was found many times. The gene calls are TRBV28 and TRBJ2-7; D unresolved. The CDR3 is 12 amino acids. The V gene lost 8 bases and the J gene lost 4 bases, with 12 bases spanning the gap. From germline, CDR1 is MDHEN and CDR2 SYDVKM. The CDR3 bases are TGTGCCAGCGGGTTGGCCGGATACGAGCAGTACTTC. Encoded protein: CASGLAGYEQYF.

The rearrangement uses TRBV18 and TRBJ1-1; TRBD1 is a possible D gene (5 bases). V was shortened by 2 bases and J by 4 bases, with 11 bases between the two germline ends. This CDR3 has 14 residues. Looked up from germline, CDR1 is KGHSH and CDR2 is LQKENI. Here the CDR3 reads CASSPLQGGTEAFF. DNA for the CDR3: TGTGCCAGCTCACCATTGCAGGGCGGCACTGAAGCTTTCTTT.

The V gene is TRBV13, the J gene TRBJ2-7; D might be TRBD2 (5 bases). V lost 5 bases to trimming and J lost 7 bases, with 15 bases between them. CDR1 and CDR2 (germline): PRHDT, FYEKMQ (reference sequence). CDR3 length: 13 amino acids. The CDR3 DNA follows: TGTGCCAGCAGCCCGGAGCGAGGGTATGAGCAGTACTTC. This encodes CASSPERGYEQYF.

The V gene is TRBV20-1, the J gene TRBJ1-5; D call uncertain. V lost 0 bases to trimming and J lost 2 bases, with 14 bases between them. This CDR3 is 16 amino acids long. CDR1 and CDR2 (germline): DFQATT, SNEGSKA (reference sequence). The CDR3 sequence is CSARDRRAGGNQPQHF. The CDR3 DNA reads TGCAGTGCTAGAGATCGGAGGGCCGGGGGCAATCAGCCCCAGCATTTT.

This clonotype came up a few times. The V gene is TRBV20-1, the J gene TRBJ1-2; TRBD1 is a possible D gene (5 bases). The V and J ends lost 3 bases and 8 bases respectively, with 19 bases between them. Per germline, CDR1 DFQATT and CDR2 SNEGSKA (reference sequence). The CDR3 extends over 14 amino acids. This CDR3 reads CSASDWDGWRGYTF. The CDR3, as DNA: TGCAGTGCTAGCGACTGGGACGGATGGCGGGGCTACACCTTC.

A few counts support this clonotype. The chain links TRBV5-1 to TRBJ1-1; no clear D. Germline values: CDR1 SGHRS, CDR2 YFSETQ. The CDR3 runs to 16 residues. Trimming removed 4 bases at V and 5 bases at J, with 21 bases between. The CDR3 loop reads CASSPTAGSLRTEAFF. DNA for the CDR3: TGCGCCAGCAGCCCGACGGCTGGGTCGCTCAGAACTGAAGCTTTCTTT. The full variable domain, completed using reference TRBV5-1 and TRBJ1-1, is KAGVTQTPRYLIKTRGQQVTLSCSPISGHRSVSWYQQTPGQGLQFLFEYFSETQRNKGNFPGRFSGRQFSNSRSEMNVSTLELGDSALYLCASSPTAGSLRTEAFFGQGTRLTVV.

This clonotype showed up just a few times. The chain couples TRBV2 to TRBJ1-4, with no clear D. The CDR3 runs 13 residues. Trimming cost V 10 bases and J 8 bases, with 17 bases left between them. CDR1 is SNHLY and CDR2 is FYNNEI in the germline V gene. CDR3 in amino acids: CATRPGRTEKLFF. For the CDR3, the DNA is TGTGCCACCCGTCCGGGAAGGACCGAAAAACTGTTTTTT.

The sample holds a few counts of this clonotype. CDR3 DNA: TGTGCCAGCAGCCCCCGACAGGGGGCTGATGAAGCTTTCTTT. This encodes CASSPRQGADEAFF. The rearrangement uses TRBV12-3 or TRBV12-4 and TRBJ1-1, with 10 nucleotides matching TRBD1. With 6 bases clipped from V and 7 bases from J, the junction kept 8 bases outside the gene matches. CDR3 length: 14 amino acids.

This clonotype was picked up a small number of times. The chain joins TRBV20-1 to TRBJ2-1, with 14 bases fitting TRBD2. Trimming at V came to 1 base and at J to 0 bases, leaving 8 bases not matched to a gene. There are 19 residues in the CDR3. Germline-derived CDR1 and CDR2 are DFQATT and SNEGSKA (reference sequence). DNA for the CDR3: TGCAGTGCTAGAGTTTCGGGACTAGCGGGGGCGGGCTCCTACAATGAGCAGTTCTTC. This encodes CSARVSGLAGAGSYNEQFF.

The chain uses TRBV12-3 or TRBV12-4 and TRBJ2-2, with D perhaps TRBD1 or TRBD2 (5 bases each). Trimming removed 2 bases at V and 5 bases at J, with 18 bases between. CDR3 length: 17 amino acids. The CDR3 nucleotides read TGTGCCAGCAGTTTAAGGATTCGGGGCCCAGGGACCGGGGAGCTGTTTTTT. It is translated as CASSLRIRGPGTGELFF.